Presented here are 26 T cell receptor beta chains from one specimen sequenced in a study of T-cell reconstitution after alpha-beta-depleted transplantation in children (dated by TCRdb to about 2016). Receptor libraries were prepared by PCR. TCRdb names Illumina HiSeq 2500 as the instrument used. Molecular barcoding was employed in the preparation of TCR libraries, with unique molecular identifiers being used to normalize TCRbeta repertoire quantification. TCRdb ran its own pipeline on the public reads, namely fastp trimming at Q25 and MiXCR clone calling, and kept in-frame beta chains. Each record represents a unique CDR3 protein, reported with the most common genes and DNA among its rows. Recorded for this sample are about 240,000 distinct CDR3 sequences; about 12% of them occurred a single time. About 2.6% of the sample is held by the ten biggest clonotypes. The sequences come from PBMCs from the stem cell graft donor, collected from the stem cell graft. These receptors were obtained from a human donor who donated a stem cell graft to a child with acute lymphoblastic leukemia.

This clonotype was seen only a few times. The chain uses TRBV5-1 and TRBJ2-7; D is ambiguous. Germline V gives CDR1 SGHRS, CDR2 YFSETQ. This CDR3 is 16 amino acids long. V was pared by 2 bases and J by 5 bases, with 20 bases between. This chain's CDR3 is CASSLGGGGQFNEQYF. The CDR3 DNA follows: TGCGCCAGCAGCTTAGGTGGCGGTGGTCAGTTTAACGAGCAGTACTTC.

The sample holds many counts of this clonotype. The DNA for the CDR3 is TGCGCCAGCAGCCCCCCTTCTTGGGCTGAAGCTTTCTTT. This codes for CASSPPSWAEAFF. The chain combines TRBV5-1 with TRBJ1-1; D gene uncertain. Germline assignment: CDR1 SGHRS and CDR2 YFSETQ. Trimming took 4 bases from V and 6 from J, leaving 13 bases between them. The CDR3 runs 13 residues.

This clonotype occurred many times. V is TRBV5-6 and J is TRBJ2-4, with 7 bases aligning to TRBD2. The CDR3 contains 15 residues. CDR1 is SGHDT, CDR2 YYEEEE, per germline. Trimming at V came to 4 bases and at J to 5 bases, leaving 9 bases not matched to a gene. CDR3 nucleotides: TGTGCCAGCAGCACACAAGGGACTATTGAAAACATTCAGTACTTC. Amino acid sequence: CASSTQGTIENIQYF.

Comments on this clonotype: A read error may be the cause here, since a much bigger clone is one base away. The rearrangement links TRBV3-1 to TRBJ2-3; 10 nucleotides agree with TRBD2. CDR1 is LGHDT and CDR2 is YNNKEL in the germline V gene (reference sequence). The CDR3 spans 18 residues. CDR3 coding DNA: TGTGCCTGCAGCCAAGTAACAGGGGGACTAGCGTCCACAGATACGCAGTATTTT. Translated, it gives CACSQVTGGLASTDTQYF.

This clonotype was observed at least ten times. The chain carries TRBV11-1 and TRBJ2-2; TRBD1 agrees at 7 bases. Trimming at V came to 2 bases and at J to 6 bases, leaving 3 bases not matched to a gene. Germline V gene sequence: CDR1 SGHAT, CDR2 FQDESV (reference sequence). This CDR3 has 14 amino acids. CDR3 DNA: TGTGCCAGCAGCTTACGTCAGGGGGCCGGGGAGCTGTTTTTT. Translating gives CASSLRQGAGELFF. The full variable domain, in which reference TRBV11-1 and TRBJ2-2 provide the parts outside the CDR3, is EAEVAQSPRYKITEKSQAVAFWCDPISGHATLYWYRQILGQGPELLVQFQDESVVDDSQLPKDRFSAERLKGVDSTLKIQPAELGDSAMYLCASSLRQGAGELFFGEGSRLTVL.

This rearrangement joins TRBV7-9 to TRBJ1-2; perhaps TRBD1 as D (5 bases). Germline V gene data show CDR1 as SEHNR and CDR2 as FQNEAQ (reference sequence). The CDR3 has 13 residues. Trimming shortened V by 5 bases and J by 4 bases, and 11 bases separated the two germline ends. The CDR3 loop reads CASSLTAIYGYTF. In nucleotides, the CDR3 is TGTGCCAGCAGCCTGACAGCCATCTATGGCTACACCTTC.

The table lists this clonotype with many counts. The chain recombines TRBV5-1 with TRBJ2-1; 10 bases line up with TRBD2. The ends lost 2 bases at V and 4 bases at J; junction bases unmatched: 6. The length of the CDR3 is 16 residues. Germline CDR1 reads SGHRS; CDR2 reads YFSETQ. The CDR3 coding sequence is TGCGCCAGCAGCTTAGCGGGGGGGCCATCGTACAATGAGCAGTTCTTC. This gives the protein CASSLAGGPSYNEQFF. Complete variable domain (other parts from reference TRBV5-1 and TRBJ2-1): KAGVTQTPRYLIKTRGQQVTLSCSPISGHRSVSWYQQTPGQGLQFLFEYFSETQRNKGNFPGRFSGRQFSNSRSEMNVSTLELGDSALYLCASSLAGGPSYNEQFFGPGTRLTVL.

This clonotype was observed at least ten times. The gene calls are TRBV29-1 and TRBJ1-5, with 7 bases fitting TRBD1. Germline V CDR1 and CDR2: SQVTM, ANQGSEA. V lost 8 bases and J lost 0; bases outside the gene matches: 10. The CDR3 has 15 amino acids. CDR3 DNA: TGCAGCTTTAGGGGGCCACTTTATAGCAATCAGCCCCAGCATTTT. This translates into CSFRGPLYSNQPQHF.

This clonotype was seen at least ten times. The chain has TRBV7-9 and TRBJ2-1; D may be TRBD2 (5 bases). The germline V gene encodes CDR1 SEHNR and CDR2 FQNEAQ (reference sequence). Trimming took 5 bases from V and 3 from J, leaving 5 bases between them. The CDR3 is 12 amino acids. CDR3 amino acids: CASSRDYNEQFF. As DNA, the CDR3 is TGTGCCAGCAGCCGGGACTACAATGAGCAGTTCTTC.

This clonotype turned up a few times. The gene calls are TRBV7-8 and TRBJ2-1; the match to TRBD1 covers 11 bases. The CDR3 has 13 amino acids. V shed 11 bases and J 6 bases; nucleotides not matched to a gene: 6. Germline assignment: CDR1 SGHVS and CDR2 FQNEAQ. This chain's CDR3 is CAAGDRGFNEQFF. In DNA form, the CDR3 reads TGTGCCGCAGGGGACAGGGGGTTCAATGAGCAGTTCTTC.

There are many counts of this clonotype. This CDR3 is CASSSWQENTEAFF. The DNA of the CDR3 is TGTGCCAGCAGTTCGTGGCAGGAGAACACTGAAGCTTTCTTT. This chain connects TRBV6-5 to TRBJ1-1; unclear D gene. CDR3 length: 14 amino acids. CDR1 and CDR2 (germline): MNHEY, SVGAGI. V shed 4 bases and J shed 1 base, with 10 bases lying between them.

As to this clonotype: The junction differs from germline at one of its ends, possibly a read error. The chain carries TRBV2 and TRBJ2-6; tentative D call: TRBD1 (5 bases). The CDR3 extends over 14 amino acids. Germline assignment: CDR1 SNHLY and CDR2 FYNNEI. The CDR3 nucleotides are TGTGCCAGCATACAGGTTTCTGGGGCCAACGGCCTGACTTTC. Translating it yields CASIQVSGANGLTF.

This clonotype was seen at least ten times. This rearrangement joins TRBV9 to TRBJ2-5; 7 bases line up with TRBD2. V shed 0 bases and J 5 bases; nucleotides not matched to a gene: 7. This CDR3 is built from 15 residues. Germline V CDR1 and CDR2: SGDLS, YYNGEE. The CDR3 region has the DNA TGTGCCAGCAGCGTAGTTGGAGCGGGGAGTGAGACCCAGTACTTC. Its protein product is CASSVVGAGSETQYF.

This clonotype was observed many times. The V gene is TRBV9, the J gene TRBJ2-3, with D possibly being TRBD2 (5 bases). The CDR3 is 16 amino acids. V was trimmed by 0 bases and J by 5 bases, leaving 16 bases between them. CDR1 and CDR2 (germline): SGDLS, YYNGEE. The CDR3 DNA follows: TGTGCCAGCAGCGTAGCGGGTCAGAGGGCTGGAGATACGCAGTATTTT. Protein sequence: CASSVAGQRAGDTQYF.

This clonotype was seen at least ten times. This rearrangement joins TRBV29-1 to TRBJ1-1; D ambiguous. Trimming pared 6 bases from V and 1 base from J, leaving 21 bases between. This CDR3 comprises 16 residues. The germline gives CDR1 SQVTM, CDR2 ANQGSEA. For the CDR3, the DNA is TGCAGCGTATCCCCTAGGGCTCCACTAAGGAACACTGAAGCTTTCTTT. Its translation: CSVSPRAPLRNTEAFF.

This clonotype appeared many times. The CDR3 bases are TGTGCCAGCAGTGAAGAACCAGGCGGCTATGGCTACACCTTC. It is translated as CASSEEPGGYGYTF. The chain carries TRBV6-1 and TRBJ1-2; no definite D call. V lost 1 base and J 4 bases, leaving 10 bases between the germline ends. The CDR3 loop spans 14 amino acids. CDR1 is MNHNS, CDR2 SASEGT, per germline.

This clonotype has only a few counts. J is TRBJ2-3 and V is TRBV7-2; 8 nucleotides line up with TRBD1. CDR1 is SGHTA, CDR2 FQGNSA, per germline. The CDR3 has 16 residues. V lost 3 bases, J lost 3 bases, and 8 bases stayed unmatched. This CDR3 is CASSFLARQGTDTQYF. CDR3 nucleotide sequence: TGTGCCAGCAGCTTCCTCGCGAGACAGGGGACAGATACGCAGTATTTT.

The table lists this clonotype with many counts. V and J are TRBV5-1 and TRBJ2-5; 10 nucleotides agree with TRBD1. The CDR3 extends over 14 amino acids. V dropped 4 bases and J dropped 5; count of bases not matched to a gene: 5. Germline CDR1 is SGHRS and CDR2 is YFSETQ. The CDR3, as DNA: TGCGCCAGCAGCACCGGACAGGGGGTGGAGACCCAGTACTTC. It specifies CASSTGQGVETQYF.

In its sample, this clonotype was seen many times. The V and J genes are TRBV6-6 and TRBJ2-2; the D is unclear. Trimming cost V 4 bases and J 6 bases, with 9 bases left between them. This CDR3 is built from 13 residues. CDR1 MNHNY and CDR2 SVGAGI come from the germline V gene (reference sequence). Here the CDR3 reads CASSLERAGELFF. The CDR3 nucleotides read TGTGCCAGCAGTTTAGAAAGAGCCGGGGAGCTGTTTTTT.

A remark on this clonotype: A clone one base away is much larger, so this may be a read error. V and J are TRBV12-3 or TRBV12-4 and TRBJ1-1, with no clear D. This CDR3 contains 10 residues. With 5 bases removed from V and 9 bases from J, the gap between germline ends came to 7 bases. DNA of the CDR3: TGTGCCAGCAGTCCGGCTAAAGCTTTCTTT. This gives the protein CASSPAKAFF.

This clonotype was recorded many times. V gene TRBV12-3 or TRBV12-4 combines with J gene TRBJ2-1, with 7 bases that match TRBD2. Trimming removed 3 bases from V and 9 bases from J; junction bases left unmatched: 5. This CDR3 contains 13 residues. The DNA for the CDR3 is TGTGCCAGCAGTTTCGGGACTATACTTGAGCAGTTCTTC. Translating it yields CASSFGTILEQFF.

This clonotype was recorded many times. The rearrangement joins TRBV6-5 to TRBJ2-7; TRBD1 matches at 7 bases. The junction had 10 bases not matched to a gene; V was cut back by 4 bases and J by 4 bases. CDR3 size: 15 residues. Germline-derived CDR1 and CDR2 are MNHEY and SVGAGI. The CDR3 bases are TGTGCCAGCAGTTCGAGCCTCGGGACAGATTACGAGCAGTACTTC. Residues: CASSSSLGTDYEQYF.

Note on this clonotype: A read error is possible here, since a much larger clone lies one base away. Since the CDR3 does not end with the conserved phenylalanine or tryptophan, this likely comes from a read error. The V gene is TRBV20-1, the J gene TRBJ2-5, with a possible D match to TRBD1 (6 bases). V was trimmed by 3 bases and J by 6 bases, leaving 14 bases between them. The CDR3 sequence is 13 residues long. Germline CDR1 reads DFQATT; CDR2 reads SNEGSKA (reference sequence). CDR3 bases: TGCAGTGCTAGGCTACAGGGAGCAAAGACCCAGTACATC. Protein: CSARLQGAKTQYI.

This clonotype came up many times. J is TRBJ2-1 and V is TRBV3-1; D remains unclear. V was cut by 3 bases and J by 8 bases, with 11 bases left in between. CDR1 and CDR2 (germline): LGHDT, YNNKEL (reference sequence). This CDR3 spans 13 amino acids. The CDR3 DNA is TGTGCCAGCAGCCATCCAAGTTTCGATGAGCAGTTCTTC. Amino acids: CASSHPSFDEQFF.

This clonotype was found many times. The gene calls are TRBV28 and TRBJ1-5; D remains ambiguous. Looked up from germline, CDR1 is MDHEN and CDR2 is SYDVKM. The CDR3 is made up of 12 amino acids. Trimming shortened V by 4 bases and J by 9 bases, and 10 bases separated the two germline ends. As DNA, the CDR3 is TGTGCCAGCAGTTCCCCCCTTAGGCCCCAGCATTTT. Translated: CASSSPLRPQHF. The complete variable domain, with remaining parts taken from reference TRBV28 and TRBJ1-5, reads DVKVTQSSRYLVKRTGEKVFLECVQDMDHENMFWYRQDPGLGLRLIYFSYDVKMKEKGDIPEGYSVSREKKERFSLILESASTNQTSMYLCASSSPLRPQHFGDGTRLSIL.

V gene TRBV30 combines with J gene TRBJ2-3; tentatively, D is TRBD1 (6 bases). The CDR3 has 13 amino acids. V was shortened by 3 bases and J by 8 bases, with 15 bases between the two germline ends. Germline V gene lookup returns CDR1 GTSNPN and CDR2 SVGIG (reference sequence). Here the CDR3 reads CAWSEGVGVTQYF. CDR3 coding DNA: TGTGCCTGGAGCGAGGGGGTTGGAGTTACGCAGTATTTT.